The clone carrying this TCR delta chain came up a few times. One base separates it from a far larger clone, so it is likely a read error. The sample carries other DNA sequences with the same CDR3. TCRdb reanalysed the reads via CATT. The sample contains 8,500 to 10,000 delta-chain clones, 22% of which appear only once. The sample originates from a study of gamma-delta chains in newborns, infants, children. For the study at large: Innate gammadelta T cells reportedly expand polyclonally right after birth, driven by microbial exposure, per the title.

There are 17 residues in the CDR3. CDR1 and CDR2 from the germline V gene are GEAIGNYY and EKD. The TCR originated in a child who was a newborn, infant or young child, either healthy, febrile or measles-vaccinated (not recorded which). Material for sequencing was blood. The chain carries TRDV2 and TRDJ1; TRDD3 matches 7 bases. The CDR3 here is CACDTVAAGGYTDKLIF. CDR3 in DNA: TGTGCTTGTGACACCGTCGCTGCCGGGGGATACACCGATAAACTCATCTTT.